This TCR beta chain came from a study of cytomegalovirus exposure and HLA in healthy donors. Broader study findings: When analyzed later, a missense DCLRE1C variant was found to be linked to TCR beta V- and J-gene trimming. A later analysis found common viral pathogens apparently linked to several of the most significant clusters. Later analysis placed DRB1 highest and HLA-C lowest in TCR association rates, which differed by HLA locus. One later analysis reportedly identified an Asian-associated ancestry cluster that showed fewer N-insertions than the approximately 670-donor mean.

Remarks on this clone: Its specificity is unknown.

Vbeta (60) and Jbeta (13) primers were used in the PCR. Some clones are missing from TCRdb's copy, which holds only in-frame ones; the method was immunoSEQ multiplex PCR. This table has around 160,000 clones, roughly 85% appearing once. V was pared by 11 bases and J by 0 bases, with 3 bases of the junction left unmatched. There are 12 residues in the CDR3. Looked up from germline, CDR1 is SGHVS and CDR2 is FQNEAQ. This TCR came from a man aged 45-65 years in good health and CMV-seropositive. The V and J genes are TRBV7-8 and TRBJ1-1; 7 nucleotides align to TRBD1. Sequences were obtained from PBMCs. The CDR3 loop is CAAGTVNTEAFF. The DNA of the CDR3 is TGTGCCGCCGGGACAGTGAACACTGAAGCTTTCTTT. The full variable domain, its missing parts supplied by reference TRBV7-8 and TRBJ1-1, is GAGVSQSPRYKVAKRGQDVALRCDPISGHVSLFWYQQALGQGPEFLTYFQNEAQLDKSGLPSDRFFAERPEGSVSTLKIQRTQQEDSAVYLCAAGTVNTEAFFGQGTRLTVV.